This TCR beta chain stems from a study of blood T cell repertoires in COVID-19. Study summary: PBMCs, B-cell-depleted T cells, or T cells provided the cDNA or gDNA that made up the material.

With V trimmed by 3 bases and J by 4 bases, 7 bases remained unmatched. Germline-derived CDR1 and CDR2 are MGHRA and YSYEKL. The length of the CDR3 is 15 residues. Participants reported their clinical history, and cohort assignment relied on those reports. Recovered participants had two consecutive negative NP/OP PCR tests, healthcare professional clearance, or symptom resolution. Per the study methods: How many nucleated cells were present was estimated from reference gene primer amplification. Generated by immunoSEQ multiplex PCR, the TCRdb table keeps only in-frame clones and is missing some. V and J calls and clone size are those listed in that table; D and trimming were worked out from the DNA. The sample includes about 180,000 clones, around 83% of them seen just once. This clone showed up just once.

The specimen sequenced was PBMCs or T cells enriched from blood (not recorded which). The sequence was obtained from a man aged 35 to 55 who had recovered from COVID-19. The J gene is TRBJ1-2, the V gene TRBV4-1; 8 nucleotides agree with TRBD1. The CDR3 reads CASSQEPGQAYGYTF. In DNA, the CDR3 is TGCGCCAGCAGCCAGGAACCGGGACAGGCCTATGGCTACACCTTC.